This TCR beta chain was documented in a study of T cell responses to AZD1222 COVID-19 vaccine. Whole-study context: Pooled together were second doses at about 4 or about 12 weeks. General study findings and limits: When two AZD1222 doses had been given, Spike-specific TCR breadth and depth rose. Reportedly, nearly half the spike-specific TCRs target unmutated variant regions. Spike as a whole was targeted by vaccine-associated CD4 TCRs, dominant at 160-218 and 743-854.

This table comes from immunoSEQ multiplex PCR, and its TCRdb copy is limited to in-frame clones, with some not included. The sample holds some 100,000 clones, approximately 87% seen once. The J segment lost 1 base and the V segment lost 4 bases, leaving 12 bases of the junction unmatched. From germline, CDR1 is LNHDA and CDR2 SQIVND (reference sequence). CDR3 size: 17 residues. A note on this clone: Antigen unknown.

The V and J genes are TRBV19 and TRBJ1-2, with 7 bases lining up with TRBD1. The sequence was collected from an adult in good health. Sequences were derived from peripheral blood, sampled on day 0 of AZD1222 vaccination. The chain's CDR3 is CASSKAGTAELNYGYTF. The CDR3 coding sequence is TGTGCCAGTAGTAAGGCCGGGACAGCGGAGCTTAACTATGGCTACACCTTC.